A selection of T cell receptor beta chains follows, all from one sample in a study of blood T cell repertoires in COVID-19. Clones were sequenced by immunoSEQ multiplex PCR, and TCRdb holds only the in-frame ones, with some missing. The sample lists 250,000 to 300,000 clones, around 83% seen once, with 5.7% in the top ten. Material for sequencing was peripheral blood. The receptors stem from a man aged 80 or over with acute or convalescent COVID-19. Both conserved end residues are part of each CDR3. The D gene is left open where the match is weak. Not all rows give a size; the values are once, few, many and, for expanded clones, a class.

clone size	V gene	D gene	J gene	CDR3 protein	CDR3 DNA
.	TRBV7-8	TRBD2	TRBJ2-1	CASSLVRLAGLNEQFF	TGTGCCAGCAGCTTAGTAAGGTTAGCGGGGTTGAATGAGCAGTTCTTC
once	TRBV6-6	.	TRBJ1-4	CASSYLRQATNEKLFF	TGTGCCAGCAGTTACCTGAGACAGGCAACTAATGAAAAACTGTTTTTT
.	TRBV4-1	TRBD1	TRBJ1-1	CASSQYPGQEHLNTEAFF	TGCGCCAGCAGCCAATACCCGGGACAGGAACATTTGAACACTGAAGCTTTCTTT
.	TRBV7-6	TRBD2	TRBJ2-7	CASSLVPGTSGELYF	TGTGCCAGCAGCTTAGTACCCGGGACTAGCGGAGAGCTGTACTTC
.	TRBV5-6	.	TRBJ2-7	CASSFVGSHTYEQYF	TGTGCCAGCAGCTTCGTGGGCAGCCATACCTACGAGCAGTACTTC
once	TRBV28	TRBD1	TRBJ2-5	CASNVQGAQETQYF	TGTGCCAGCAATGTACAGGGGGCACAAGAGACCCAGTACTTC
.	TRBV24-1	TRBD1	TRBJ2-3	CATRRTGSTDTQYF	TGTGCCACCAGGCGGACAGGAAGCACAGATACGCAGTATTTT
.	TRBV2	.	TRBJ1-4	CASRKVEAHEKLFF	TGTGCCAGCCGGAAAGTCGAGGCGCATGAAAAACTGTTTTTT
.	TRBV27	.	TRBJ1-5	CASSLSITRVEPQHF	TGTGCCAGCAGTTTATCGATAACCAGGGTTGAGCCCCAGCATTTT
.	TRBV28	TRBD1	TRBJ2-5	CASTLRTGGLGETQYF	TGTGCCAGCACCCTGAGGACAGGGGGCCTTGGGGAGACCCAGTACTTC
.	TRBV2	.	TRBJ1-6	CASSPDMGSPLHF	TGTGCCAGCAGTCCGGACATGGGTTCACCCCTCCACTTT
.	TRBV2	.	TRBJ1-6	CASSVQNSPLHF	TGTGCCAGCAGTGTGCAGAATTCACCCCTCCACTTT
few	TRBV30	.	TRBJ1-3	CAWRNLRQVSGNTIYF	TGTGCCTGGAGGAACCTACGACAGGTCTCTGGAAACACCATATATTTT
.	TRBV18	TRBD1	TRBJ1-1	CASSPNSARGQLNTEAFF	TGTGCCAGCTCACCAAACTCAGCCCGGGGACAGCTGAACACTGAAGCTTTCTTT
.	TRBV7-2	TRBD1	TRBJ1-2	CASSLTGTAIGYTF	TGTGCCAGCAGCTTAACCGGGACAGCAATTGGCTACACCTTC
.	TRBV14	.	TRBJ1-2	CASSQGPRYGYTF	TGTGCCAGCAGCCAAGGGCCTCGCTATGGCTACACCTTC
.	TRBV5-1	TRBD1	TRBJ2-7	CASSSKGQDYEQYF	TGCGCCAGCAGCTCGAAAGGACAGGACTACGAGCAGTACTTC
.	TRBV21-1	.	TRBJ2-5	CASRLRETQYF	TGTGCCAGCAGGTTACGGGAGACCCAGTACTTC
.	TRBV7-9	.	TRBJ2-7	CASSLVTRSYEQYF	TGTGCCAGCAGCTTAGTGACACGTTCCTACGAGCAGTACTTC
.	TRBV20-1	.	TRBJ2-7	CSASKASTYEQYF	TGCAGTGCTAGTAAGGCTAGTACCTACGAGCAGTACTTC
once	TRBV7-6	TRBD1	TRBJ2-2	CASSLNAGTANTGELFF	TGTGCCAGCAGCTTGAATGCCGGGACAGCGAACACCGGGGAGCTGTTTTTT
.	TRBV6-5	.	TRBJ2-5	CASSLSQALRETQYF	TGTGCCAGCAGCCTTTCCCAGGCCCTCCGGGAGACCCAGTACTTC
.	TRBV27	TRBD1	TRBJ2-7	CASSRTDRGRTYEQYF	TGTGCCAGCAGCCGAACCGACAGGGGGCGCACCTACGAGCAGTACTTC
.	TRBV2	.	TRBJ2-3	CASTSQDISTDTQYF	TGTGCCAGCACCAGCCAGGACATTAGCACAGATACGCAGTATTTT
.	TRBV5-1	TRBD1	TRBJ2-7	CASSPTGPTYEQYF	TGCGCCAGCAGCCCGACAGGGCCTACCTACGAGCAGTACTTC
few	TRBV7-2	.	TRBJ2-7	CASSESGATFHEQYF	TGTGCCAGCAGCGAATCAGGGGCTACCTTCCACGAGCAGTACTTC
.	TRBV30	.	TRBJ2-1	CAWSVPRSNEQFF	TGTGCCTGGAGTGTGCCCCGGAGCAATGAGCAGTTCTTC
.	TRBV18	TRBD1	TRBJ1-2	CASSPGQGAHGYTF	TGTGCCAGCTCACCAGGACAGGGGGCTCATGGCTACACCTTC
once	TRBV18	TRBD1	TRBJ2-1	CASSPFSGQANNEQFF	TGTGCCAGCTCACCTTTTTCGGGACAGGCAAACAATGAGCAGTTCTTC
few	TRBV7-9	TRBD1	TRBJ1-5	CASSAQGAGNQPQHF	TGTGCCAGCAGTGCACAGGGGGCAGGCAATCAGCCCCAGCATTTT
.	TRBV30	TRBD1	TRBJ2-4	CAWSPSGQLNIQYF	TGTGCCTGGAGTCCCTCGGGACAGTTAAACATTCAGTACTTC
.	TRBV28	TRBD1	TRBJ2-7	CASSQDRGVYEQYF	TGTGCCAGCAGCCAGGACAGGGGAGTTTACGAGCAGTACTTC
.	TRBV3-1/TRBV3-2	TRBD1	TRBJ1-6	CASQTGDVYNSPLHF	TGTGCCAGTCAGACAGGGGATGTTTATAATTCACCCCTCCACTTT
.	TRBV2	TRBD1	TRBJ2-5	CASRGRMPGQTEITGQETQYF	TGTGCCAGCAGAGGAAGGATGCCGGGACAGACCGAAATAACCGGACAAGAGACCCAGTACTTC
.	TRBV18	.	TRBJ1-4	CASSPLQGGEKLFF	TGTGCCAGCTCACCACTCCAGGGTGGCGAAAAACTGTTTTTT
.	TRBV19	TRBD1	TRBJ1-5	CASNNRGRVQPQHF	TGTGCCAGTAATAACAGGGGGCGCGTTCAGCCCCAGCATTTT
.	TRBV28	.	TRBJ2-5	CASRQQGGETQYF	TGTGCCAGCAGACAACAGGGCGGGGAGACCCAGTACTTC
.	TRBV28	TRBD1	TRBJ2-7	CASRPPDRGEEGEQYF	TGTGCCAGCAGGCCACCTGACAGGGGAGAGGAGGGAGAGCAGTACTTC
.	TRBV11-2	.	TRBJ2-5	CASSLGTRLETQYF	TGTGCCAGCAGCTTAGGTACCAGATTAGAGACCCAGTACTTC
.	TRBV14	.	TRBJ2-2	CASSSVGLIQNTGELFF	TGTGCCAGCAGCTCGGTGGGGCTGATACAGAACACCGGGGAGCTGTTTTTT
.	TRBV5-1	TRBD2	TRBJ2-7	CASSYDATSGSYEQYF	TGCGCCAGCAGCTATGATGCGACTAGCGGATCCTACGAGCAGTACTTC
.	TRBV6-1	.	TRBJ2-7	CASSEVASYEQYF	TGTGCCAGCAGTGAGGTGGCCTCCTACGAGCAGTACTTC
few	TRBV11-1	.	TRBJ2-5	CASSPGQKQETQYF	TGTGCCAGCAGCCCCGGACAGAAACAAGAGACCCAGTACTTC
.	TRBV5-1	.	TRBJ2-1	CASSLGQGRGVGEQFF	TGCGCCAGCAGCTTGGGGCAGGGCAGGGGGGTCGGTGAGCAGTTCTTC
.	TRBV7-9	.	TRBJ1-2	CASSLVSQGVRGYTF	TGTGCCAGCAGCTTAGTGTCACAGGGAGTGCGAGGCTACACCTTC
.	TRBV10-1	.	TRBJ2-7	CASSGHEPYEQYF	TGCGCCAGCAGTGGACATGAACCCTACGAGCAGTACTTC
.	TRBV29-1	TRBD2	TRBJ2-3	CSVASGGRLPTDTQYF	TGCAGCGTTGCCTCGGGGGGGCGCTTACCCACAGATACGCAGTATTTT
.	TRBV7-6	.	TRBJ2-7	CASSLAPLQYEQYF	TGTGCCAGCAGCTTAGCACCTTTACAGTACGAGCAGTACTTC
.	TRBV7-6	TRBD1	TRBJ2-7	CASSPQTGAAYEQYF	TGTGCCAGCAGCCCTCAGACAGGGGCGGCCTACGAGCAGTACTTC
.	TRBV29-1	.	TRBJ1-5	CSVDLGLNQPQHF	TGCAGCGTTGATTTGGGACTTAATCAGCCCCAGCATTTT
.	TRBV30	TRBD1	TRBJ1-2	CAWSVDFGQGDSYGYTF	TGTGCCTGGAGTGTCGATTTCGGACAGGGGGATTCCTATGGCTACACCTTC
once	TRBV5-1	.	TRBJ2-7	CASSLNSYEQYF	TGCGCCAGCAGCCTTAACTCCTACGAGCAGTACTTC
few	TRBV10-3	.	TRBJ2-7	CAIRAQGLGSYEQYF	TGTGCCATCAGAGCACAGGGATTAGGCTCCTACGAGCAGTACTTC
.	TRBV5-1	TRBD2	TRBJ2-3	CASKRDPTSTDTQYF	TGCGCCAGCAAGCGGGACCCCACTAGCACAGATACGCAGTATTTT
.	TRBV7-9	TRBD2	TRBJ2-3	CASSFSGAIDTQYF	TGTGCCAGCAGCTTTAGCGGGGCGATAGATACGCAGTATTTT
.	TRBV2	TRBD2	TRBJ2-1	CASSERSGRQNEQFF	TGTGCCAGCAGTGAACGGAGCGGGAGACAGAATGAGCAGTTCTTC
.	TRBV5-1	TRBD1	TRBJ1-6	CASSGTGTGRNSPLHF	TGCGCCAGCAGCGGCACCGGGACAGGTCGTAATTCACCCCTCCACTTT
.	TRBV6-5	.	TRBJ2-7	CAAKPSRGTYEQYF	TGTGCCGCCAAACCCTCGAGGGGGACCTACGAGCAGTACTTC